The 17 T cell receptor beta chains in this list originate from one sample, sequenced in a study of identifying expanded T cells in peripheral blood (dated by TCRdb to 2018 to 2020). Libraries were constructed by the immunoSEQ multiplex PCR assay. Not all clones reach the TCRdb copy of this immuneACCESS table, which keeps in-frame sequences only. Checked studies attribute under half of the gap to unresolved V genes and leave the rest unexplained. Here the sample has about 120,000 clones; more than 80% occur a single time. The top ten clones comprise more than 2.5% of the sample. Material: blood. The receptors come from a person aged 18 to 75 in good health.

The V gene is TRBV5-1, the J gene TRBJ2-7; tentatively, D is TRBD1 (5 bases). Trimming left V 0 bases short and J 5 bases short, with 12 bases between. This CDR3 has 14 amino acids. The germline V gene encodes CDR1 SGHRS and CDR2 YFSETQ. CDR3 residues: CASSLGRETDEQYF. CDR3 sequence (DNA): TGCGCCAGCAGCTTGGGCAGGGAAACAGACGAGCAGTACTTC.

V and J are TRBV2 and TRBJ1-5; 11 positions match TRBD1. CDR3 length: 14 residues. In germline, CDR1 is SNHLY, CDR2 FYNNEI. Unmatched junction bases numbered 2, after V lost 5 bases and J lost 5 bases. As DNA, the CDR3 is TGTGCCAGCAGTCGGGACAGGGGGGATCAGCCCCAGCATTTT. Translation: CASSRDRGDQPQHF.

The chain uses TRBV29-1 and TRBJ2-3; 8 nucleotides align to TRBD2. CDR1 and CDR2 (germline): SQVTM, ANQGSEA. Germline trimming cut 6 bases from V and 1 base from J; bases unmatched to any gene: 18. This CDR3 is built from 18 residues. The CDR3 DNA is TGCAGCGTGGGGGTGGGACTAGACGTTTCGATGGGCACAGATACGCAGTATTTT. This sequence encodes CSVGVGLDVSMGTDTQYF.

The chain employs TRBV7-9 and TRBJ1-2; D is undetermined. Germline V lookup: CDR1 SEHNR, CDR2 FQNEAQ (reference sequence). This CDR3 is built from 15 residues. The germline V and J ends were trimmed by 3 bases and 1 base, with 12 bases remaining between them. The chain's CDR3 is CASSLSHRLNYGYTF. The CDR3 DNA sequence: TGTGCCAGCAGCTTGTCCCACCGCCTTAACTATGGCTACACCTTC. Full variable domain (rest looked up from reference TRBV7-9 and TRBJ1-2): DTGVSQNPRHKITKRGQNVTFRCDPISEHNRLYWYRQTLGQGPEFLTYFQNEAQLEKSRLLSDRFSAERPKGSFSTLEIQRTEQGDSAMYLCASSLSHRLNYGYTFGSGTRLTVV.

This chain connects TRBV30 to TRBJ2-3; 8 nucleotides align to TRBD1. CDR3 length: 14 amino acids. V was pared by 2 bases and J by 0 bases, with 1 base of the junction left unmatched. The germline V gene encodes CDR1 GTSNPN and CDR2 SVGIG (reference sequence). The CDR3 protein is CAWSTGGSTDTQYF. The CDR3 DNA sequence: TGTGCCTGGAGTACAGGGGGAAGCACAGATACGCAGTATTTT.

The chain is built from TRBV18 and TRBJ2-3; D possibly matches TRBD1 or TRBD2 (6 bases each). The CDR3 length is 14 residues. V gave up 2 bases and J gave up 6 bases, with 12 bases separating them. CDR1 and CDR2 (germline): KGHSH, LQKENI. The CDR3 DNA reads TGTGCCAGCTCACCAAACAGGGCGGGGGATACGCAGTATTTT. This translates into CASSPNRAGDTQYF.

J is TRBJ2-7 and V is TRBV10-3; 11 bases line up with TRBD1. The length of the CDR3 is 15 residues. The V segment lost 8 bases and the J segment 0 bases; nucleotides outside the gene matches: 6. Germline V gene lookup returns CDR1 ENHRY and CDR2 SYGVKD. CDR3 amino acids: CAIGSGTGGSYEQYF. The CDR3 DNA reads TGTGCCATCGGATCGGGGACAGGGGGCTCCTACGAGCAGTACTTC.

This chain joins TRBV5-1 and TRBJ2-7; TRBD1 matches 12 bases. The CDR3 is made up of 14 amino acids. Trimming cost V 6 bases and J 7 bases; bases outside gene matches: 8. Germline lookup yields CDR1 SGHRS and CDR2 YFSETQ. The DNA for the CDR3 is TGCGCCAGCAATCCGGGACAGGGGGCTCGTGAGCAGTACTTC. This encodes CASNPGQGAREQYF.

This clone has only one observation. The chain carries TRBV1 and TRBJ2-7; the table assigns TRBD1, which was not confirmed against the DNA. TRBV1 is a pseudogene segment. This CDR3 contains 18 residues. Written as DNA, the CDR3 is TGCACCAGCACCTTAAACCTTACCGGGACATGGAGCTCCTACGAGCAGTACTTC. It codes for CTSTLNLTGTWSSYEQYF.

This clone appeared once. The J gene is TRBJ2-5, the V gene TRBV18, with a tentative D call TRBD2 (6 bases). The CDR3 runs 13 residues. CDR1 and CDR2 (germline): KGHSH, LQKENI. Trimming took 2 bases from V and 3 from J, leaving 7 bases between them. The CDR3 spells CASSPGGKETQYF. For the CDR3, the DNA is TGTGCCAGCTCACCAGGAGGGAAAGAGACCCAGTACTTC. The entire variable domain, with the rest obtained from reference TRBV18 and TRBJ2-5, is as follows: NAGVMQNPRHLVRRRGQEARLRCSPMKGHSHVYWYRQLPEEGLKFMVYLQKENIIDESGMPKERFSAEFPKEGPSILRIQQVVRGDSAAYFCASSPGGKETQYFGPGTRLLVL.

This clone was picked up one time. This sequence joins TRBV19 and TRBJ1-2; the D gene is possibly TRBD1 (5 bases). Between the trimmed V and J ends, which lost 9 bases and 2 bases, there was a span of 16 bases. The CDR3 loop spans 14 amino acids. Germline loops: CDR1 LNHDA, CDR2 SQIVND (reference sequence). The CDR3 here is CASSRDRLNYGYTF. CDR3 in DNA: TGTGCCAGCTCCCGGGACCGACTAAACTATGGCTACACCTTC. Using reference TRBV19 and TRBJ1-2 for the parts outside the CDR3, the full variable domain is DGGITQSPKYLFRKEGQNVTLSCEQNLNHDAMYWYRQDPGQGLRLIYYSQIVNDFQKGDIAEGYSVSREKKESFPLTVTSAQKNPTAFYLCASSRDRLNYGYTFGSGTRLTVV.

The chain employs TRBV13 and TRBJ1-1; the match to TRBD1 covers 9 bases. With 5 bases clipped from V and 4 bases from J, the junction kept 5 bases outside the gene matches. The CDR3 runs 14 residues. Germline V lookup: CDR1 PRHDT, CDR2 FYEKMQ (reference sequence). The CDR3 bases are TGTGCCAGCAGCACTGGACAGGGGACCACTGAAGCTTTCTTT. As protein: CASSTGQGTTEAFF. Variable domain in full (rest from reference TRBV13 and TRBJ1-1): AAGVIQSPRHLIKEKRETATLKCYPIPRHDTVYWYQQGPGQDPQFLISFYEKMQSDKGSIPDRFSAQQFSDYHSELNMSSLELGDSALYFCASSTGQGTTEAFFGQGTRLTVV.

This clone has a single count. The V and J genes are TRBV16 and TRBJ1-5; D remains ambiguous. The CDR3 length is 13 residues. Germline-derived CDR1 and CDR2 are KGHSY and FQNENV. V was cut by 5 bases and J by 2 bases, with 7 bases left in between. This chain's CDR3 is CASSTNRNQPQHF. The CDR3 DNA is TGTGCCAGCAGCACGAACCGCAATCAGCCCCAGCATTTT.

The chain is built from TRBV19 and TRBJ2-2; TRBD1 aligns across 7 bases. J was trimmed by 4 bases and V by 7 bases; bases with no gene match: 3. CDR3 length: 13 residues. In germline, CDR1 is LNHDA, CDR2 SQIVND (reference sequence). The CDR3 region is CASNAGGTGELFF. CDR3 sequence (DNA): TGTGCCAGTAATGCAGGGGGCACCGGGGAGCTGTTTTTT.

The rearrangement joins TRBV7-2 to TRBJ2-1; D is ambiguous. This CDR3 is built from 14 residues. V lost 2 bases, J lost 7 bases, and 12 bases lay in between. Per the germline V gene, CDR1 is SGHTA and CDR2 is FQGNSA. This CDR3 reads CASSLHGWLNEQFF. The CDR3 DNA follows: TGTGCCAGCAGCTTACATGGCTGGTTGAATGAGCAGTTCTTC.

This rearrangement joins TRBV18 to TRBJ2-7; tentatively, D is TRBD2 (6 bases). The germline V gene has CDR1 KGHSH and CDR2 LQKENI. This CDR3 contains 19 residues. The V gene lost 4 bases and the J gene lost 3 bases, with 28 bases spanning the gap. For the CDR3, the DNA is TGTGCCAGCTCACGAAGGCGGGACGGGACTTTCCTGGGGGGCTACGAGCAGTACTTC. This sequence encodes CASSRRRDGTFLGGYEQYF.

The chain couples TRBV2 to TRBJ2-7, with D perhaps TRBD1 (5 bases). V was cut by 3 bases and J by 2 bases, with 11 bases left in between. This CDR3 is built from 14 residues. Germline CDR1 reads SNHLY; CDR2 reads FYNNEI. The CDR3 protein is CASSDLQDPYEQYF. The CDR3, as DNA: TGTGCCAGCAGTGATTTACAGGACCCCTACGAGCAGTACTTC.